Each of the 26 T cell receptor beta chains below was sequenced from the same sample in a study of control samples from healthy donors and cancer patients. Only in-frame clones appear in the TCRdb table, and some are missing; sequencing was by immunoSEQ multiplex PCR. The repertoire holds 50,000 or so clones, just over 85% seen once, with about 2.7% in the top ten. The sample comprised PBMCs. These receptors all come from a woman aged 50 to 60 with lung cancer.

This chain connects TRBV19 to TRBJ2-2; D not certain. This CDR3 region has 13 residues. Germline lookup yields CDR1 LNHDA and CDR2 SQIVND (reference sequence). Trimming removed 7 bases at V and 3 bases at J, with 9 bases between. DNA of the CDR3: TGTGCCAGTACCTTAGCCTACACCGGGGAGCTGTTTTTT. As protein: CASTLAYTGELFF.

This chain joins TRBV9 and TRBJ2-7; no definite D call. The CDR3 extends over 14 amino acids. Germline V gene lookup returns CDR1 SGDLS and CDR2 YYNGEE. The V gene lost 2 bases and the J gene lost 0 bases, with 9 bases spanning the gap. Here the CDR3 DNA reads TGTGCCAGCAGCGTCTCAGACAACTCCTACGAGCAGTACTTC. It yields the protein CASSVSDNSYEQYF.

V and J are TRBV5-6 and TRBJ1-1, with D unresolved. The CDR3 sequence is 13 residues long. From germline, CDR1 is SGHDT and CDR2 YYEEEE. Deletions cut 0 bases from V and 4 bases from J, with 7 bases between. The CDR3 spells CASSLGGPTEAFF. CDR3 nucleotides: TGTGCCAGCAGCTTGGGGGGTCCCACTGAAGCTTTCTTT.

This clone showed up just once. The chain recombines TRBV7-2 with TRBJ1-1; 8 bases line up with TRBD1. J was trimmed by 11 bases and V by 5 bases; bases with no gene match: 7. The CDR3 is 12 residues long. CDR1 is SGHTA, CDR2 FQGNSA, per germline. The CDR3 bases are TGTGCCAGCAGCGTGGACAGGGATGAGGCTTTCTTT. This sequence encodes CASSVDRDEAFF.

The V gene is TRBV6-5, the J gene TRBJ1-5; the D is unclear. Trimming removed 8 bases from V and 5 bases from J, with 4 bases in between. The CDR3 length is 10 residues. In germline, CDR1 is MNHEY, CDR2 SVGAGI. The CDR3 loop reads CASSYQPQHF. DNA of the CDR3: TGTGCCAGCTCCTATCAGCCCCAGCATTTT.

CDR3: CASSSRQGTTIGEAFF. The CDR3 nucleotides read TGTGCCAGCAGTTCTAGACAGGGGACTACCATCGGTGAAGCTTTCTTT. V is TRBV6-5 and J is TRBJ1-1; 8 bases are a match to TRBD1. Germline values: CDR1 MNHEY, CDR2 SVGAGI. CDR3 length equals 16 residues. V was clipped by 4 bases and J by 7 bases; unmatched bases: 14.

This clone was seen a single time. V usage is TRBV5-1 and J usage is TRBJ1-3; no clear D gene. The CDR3 consists of 16 residues. The V end lost 0 bases, the J end lost 0 bases, and 10 bases lay between the germline ends. CDR1 SGHRS and CDR2 YFSETQ come from the germline V gene. The CDR3 reads CASSLDKPSSGNTIYF. The DNA for the CDR3 is TGCGCCAGCAGCTTGGATAAGCCCAGCTCTGGAAACACCATATATTTT.

V and J are TRBV18 and TRBJ1-1; D gene ambiguous. The CDR3 is 15 amino acids. V dropped 0 bases and J dropped 0 bases, with 8 bases sitting between them. Per the germline V gene, CDR1 is KGHSH and CDR2 is LQKENI. The CDR3 here is CASSPPQYMNTEAFF. The CDR3 coding sequence is TGTGCCAGCTCACCACCCCAGTATATGAACACTGAAGCTTTCTTT.

V and J are TRBV20-1 and TRBJ1-3; D is uncertain. The CDR3 runs 14 residues. V was cut by 3 bases and J by 3 bases, with 12 bases left in between. Per the germline V gene, CDR1 is DFQATT and CDR2 is SNEGSKA (reference sequence). The CDR3 DNA reads as TGCAGTGCTAGTACCGGGATGGTTGGAAACACCATATATTTT. Its translation is CSASTGMVGNTIYF.

A note on this clone: The sample has other DNA sequences that encode this CDR3 too. The rearrangement uses TRBV20-1 and TRBJ1-1, with TRBD1 as a possible D gene (6 bases). This CDR3 has 11 amino acids. CDR1 DFQATT and CDR2 SNEGSKA come from the germline V gene (reference sequence). Trimming took off 6 bases at V and 7 bases at J, with 12 bases between the two ends. This CDR3 is CSARRQDEAFF. In DNA form, the CDR3 reads TGCAGTGCCCGTAGACAGGATGAAGCTTTCTTT.

The chain links TRBV5-6 to TRBJ1-2; 10 bases map to TRBD1. V lost 4 bases, J lost 8 bases, and 8 bases stayed unmatched. Germline loops: CDR1 SGHDT, CDR2 YYEEEE. The CDR3 is 14 amino acids. The chain's CDR3 is CASSPRQGAQGYTF. The CDR3 coding sequence is TGTGCCAGCAGCCCGAGACAGGGGGCGCAGGGCTACACCTTC.

V is TRBV4-1 and J is TRBJ1-3; D is undetermined. Per the germline V gene, CDR1 is MGHRA and CDR2 is YSYEKL. The CDR3 totals 11 residues. The V end was cut by 4 bases, the J end by 3 bases, with 1 base between. The CDR3 region has the DNA TGCGCCAGCAGCCGTGGAAACACCATATATTTT. Translating it yields CASSRGNTIYF.

The chain employs TRBV6-6 and TRBJ2-7; unclear D gene. This CDR3 region has 14 residues. Germline values: CDR1 MNHNY, CDR2 SVGAGI (reference sequence). V lost 10 bases and J 0 bases, leaving 16 bases between the germline ends. The CDR3 bases are TGTGCCATCGGATCCACTACAGACTCCTACGAGCAGTACTTC. Translating it yields CAIGSTTDSYEQYF.

This rearrangement joins TRBV10-3 to TRBJ2-3; D may be TRBD1 or TRBD2 (6 bases each). Looked up from germline, CDR1 is ENHRY and CDR2 is SYGVKD. The CDR3 runs 14 residues. Trimming pared 0 bases from V and 6 bases from J, leaving 10 bases between. CDR3 in amino acids: CAISESGGRDTQYF. The CDR3 DNA reads as TGTGCCATCAGTGAGTCGGGGGGCAGGGATACGCAGTATTTT.

The chain has TRBV5-1 and TRBJ2-2, with 8 bases matching TRBD1. Germline V gene data show CDR1 as SGHRS and CDR2 as YFSETQ. The junction had 4 bases not matched to a gene; V was cut back by 1 base and J by 2 bases. The CDR3 contains 16 residues. The CDR3 reads CASSLKGQANTGELFF. As DNA, the CDR3 is TGCGCCAGCAGCTTGAAGGGACAGGCCAACACCGGGGAGCTGTTTTTT.

This sequence joins TRBV4-1 and TRBJ2-5; D is perhaps TRBD1 (5 bases). V lost 0 bases, J lost 7 bases, and 15 bases lay in between. Germline V CDR1 and CDR2: MGHRA, YSYEKL. The CDR3 loop spans 15 amino acids. The CDR3 reads CASSQDPQEPGTQYF. The CDR3 region has the DNA TGCGCCAGCAGCCAAGATCCACAGGAGCCAGGGACCCAGTACTTC.

J is TRBJ1-2 and V is TRBV4-1; 7 nucleotides agree with TRBD1. This CDR3 has 14 residues. V was pared by 2 bases and J by 2 bases, with 2 bases of the junction left unmatched. Germline values: CDR1 MGHRA, CDR2 YSYEKL. The CDR3 DNA sequence: TGCGCCAGCAGCCAACAGGGACAGAACTATGGCTACACCTTC. Protein sequence: CASSQQGQNYGYTF.

The V call is TRBV7-2, the J call TRBJ1-5, with D possibly TRBD1 on 6 matching bases. This CDR3 is 19 amino acids long. The germline CDR1 and CDR2 sequences are SGHTA and FQGNSA. V lost 4 bases and J 0 bases, leaving 22 bases between the germline ends. CDR3 residues: CASSSPEGGGRDSNQPQHF. CDR3 sequence (DNA): TGTGCCAGCAGCTCCCCGGAAGGGGGTGGGAGGGATAGCAATCAGCCCCAGCATTTT.

V usage is TRBV2 and J usage is TRBJ1-6, with D perhaps matching TRBD1 (5 bases). The CDR3 extends over 19 amino acids. V lost 0 bases to trimming and J lost 4 bases, with 19 bases between them. Per the germline V gene, CDR1 is SNHLY and CDR2 is FYNNEI. The CDR3 nucleotides read TGTGCCAGCAGTGAAGCGGACGTACAGGCGCTACCTTATAATTCACCCCTCCACTTT. Translating gives CASSEADVQALPYNSPLHF.

This clone occurred a few times. CDR3 sequence: CASSLAAGGDYGYTF. The CDR3 region has the DNA TGTGCCAGCAGCTTAGCGGCGGGCGGGGACTATGGCTACACCTTC. This rearrangement joins TRBV7-9 to TRBJ1-2; D is uncertain. From germline, CDR1 is SEHNR and CDR2 FQNEAQ (reference sequence). This CDR3 comprises 15 residues. V lost 0 bases to trimming and J lost 3 bases, with 11 bases between them.

This rearrangement joins TRBV21-1 to TRBJ1-5; TRBD1, the table's D call, was not compared with the DNA. TRBV21-1 corresponds to a pseudogene. The CDR3 extends over 16 amino acids. The CDR3 coding sequence is TGTGCCAGCAGCCAACGTCGTAGGGGTTCAAGACAGCCCCAGCATTTT. This gives the protein CASSQRRRGSRQPQHF.

J is TRBJ2-2 and V is TRBV19; D uncertain. Between the trimmed V and J ends, which lost 5 bases and 2 bases, there was a span of 12 bases. Germline lookup yields CDR1 LNHDA and CDR2 SQIVND (reference sequence). There are 15 residues in the CDR3. CDR3 sequence reads: CASSAVWVNTGELFF. The CDR3 coding sequence is TGTGCCAGTAGTGCGGTCTGGGTAAACACCGGGGAGCTGTTTTTT. The full variable domain, with the rest looked up from reference TRBV19 and TRBJ2-2, is DGGITQSPKYLFRKEGQNVTLSCEQNLNHDAMYWYRQDPGQGLRLIYYSQIVNDFQKGDIAEGYSVSREKKESFPLTVTSAQKNPTAFYLCASSAVWVNTGELFFGEGSRLTVL.

This clone appeared a single time. DNA of the CDR3: TGTGCCAGCAGTCCTACAAACTATGGCTACACCTTC. Translating it yields CASSPTNYGYTF. J is TRBJ1-2 and V is TRBV12-3 or TRBV12-4; the D is unclear. The CDR3 totals 12 residues. V gave up 5 bases and J gave up 2 bases, with 6 bases separating them.

This chain links TRBV18 with TRBJ1-1, with D possibly matching TRBD1 (6 bases). Germline V CDR1 and CDR2: KGHSH, LQKENI. The CDR3 covers 14 residues. Trimming left V 2 bases short and J 8 bases short, with 15 bases between. CDR3 coding DNA: TGTGCCAGCTCACCAAGGGACATCCCTTCCGAAGCTTTCTTT. Translated: CASSPRDIPSEAFF.

In its sample, this clone was seen once. The chain is built from TRBV27 and TRBJ2-7, with a possible D match to TRBD2 (6 bases). Germline assignment: CDR1 MNHEY and CDR2 SMNVEV (reference sequence). V was shortened by 0 bases and J by 3 bases, with 12 bases between the two germline ends. The CDR3 has 15 residues. Here the CDR3 reads CASSLSWADYYEQYF. The CDR3 DNA is TGTGCCAGCAGTTTATCGTGGGCGGACTACTACGAGCAGTACTTC.

The gene calls are TRBV19 and TRBJ1-1; D is uncertain. CDR3 length: 10 residues. Per the germline V gene, CDR1 is LNHDA and CDR2 is SQIVND (reference sequence). Trimming removed 9 bases at V and 7 bases at J, with 9 bases between. CDR3 nucleotides: TGTGCCAGCGTTAGTTATGAAGCTTTCTTT. This codes for CASVSYEAFF.